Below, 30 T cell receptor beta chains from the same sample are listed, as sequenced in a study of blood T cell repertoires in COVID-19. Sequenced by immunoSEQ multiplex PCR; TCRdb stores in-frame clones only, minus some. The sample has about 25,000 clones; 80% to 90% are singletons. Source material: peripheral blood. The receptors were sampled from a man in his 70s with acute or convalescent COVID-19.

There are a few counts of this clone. The CDR3 bases are TGTGCCAGCAGAGACAGCGCTAACTATGGCTACACCTTC. This gives the protein CASRDSANYGYTF. This chain uses TRBV6-5 with TRBJ1-2; tentative D call: TRBD1 (5 bases). Germline V CDR1 and CDR2: MNHEY, SVGAGI. Trimming shortened V by 6 bases and J by 0 bases, and 8 bases separated the two germline ends. The CDR3 runs to 13 residues.

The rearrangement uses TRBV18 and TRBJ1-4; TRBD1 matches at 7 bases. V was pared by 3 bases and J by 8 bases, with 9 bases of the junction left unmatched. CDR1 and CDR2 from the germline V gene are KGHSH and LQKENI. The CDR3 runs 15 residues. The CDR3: CASSPEGALGEKLFF. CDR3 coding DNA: TGTGCCAGCTCACCGGAGGGGGCGCTGGGCGAAAAACTGTTTTTT. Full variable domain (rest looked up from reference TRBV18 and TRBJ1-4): NAGVMQNPRHLVRRRGQEARLRCSPMKGHSHVYWYRQLPEEGLKFMVYLQKENIIDESGMPKERFSAEFPKEGPSILRIQQVVRGDSAAYFCASSPEGALGEKLFFGSGTQLSVL.

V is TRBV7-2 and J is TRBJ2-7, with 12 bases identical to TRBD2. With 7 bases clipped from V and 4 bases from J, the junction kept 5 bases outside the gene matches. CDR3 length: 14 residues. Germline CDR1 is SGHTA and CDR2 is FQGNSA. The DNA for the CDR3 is TGTGCCAGCACTAGCGGGAGGGCCTATTACGAGCAGTACTTC. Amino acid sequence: CASTSGRAYYEQYF.

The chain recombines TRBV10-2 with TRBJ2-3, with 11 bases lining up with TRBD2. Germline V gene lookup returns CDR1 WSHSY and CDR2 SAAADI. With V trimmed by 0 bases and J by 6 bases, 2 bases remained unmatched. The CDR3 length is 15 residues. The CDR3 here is CASSESLAGVDTQYF. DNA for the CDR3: TGCGCCAGCAGTGAGTCACTAGCGGGAGTGGATACGCAGTATTTT.

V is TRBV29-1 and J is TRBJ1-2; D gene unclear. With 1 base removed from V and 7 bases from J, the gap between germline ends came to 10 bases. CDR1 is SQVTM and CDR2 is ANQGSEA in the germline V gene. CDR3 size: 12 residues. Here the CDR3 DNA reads TGCAGCGTTGAAGGGTGGGCAGCTGGCTACACCTTC. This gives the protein CSVEGWAAGYTF.

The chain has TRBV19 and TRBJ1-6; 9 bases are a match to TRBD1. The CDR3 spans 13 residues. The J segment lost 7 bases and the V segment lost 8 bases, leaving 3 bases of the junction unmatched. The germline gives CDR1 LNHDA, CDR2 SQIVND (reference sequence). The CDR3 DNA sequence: TGTGCCAGTCAGGGACAGGGAAATTCACCCCTCCACTTT. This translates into CASQGQGNSPLHF.

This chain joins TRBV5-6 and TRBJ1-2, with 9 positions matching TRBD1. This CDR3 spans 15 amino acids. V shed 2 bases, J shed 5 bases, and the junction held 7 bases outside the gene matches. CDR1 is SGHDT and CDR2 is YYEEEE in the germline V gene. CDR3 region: CASSFRDRVWYGYTF. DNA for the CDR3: TGTGCCAGCAGCTTCCGGGACAGGGTATGGTATGGCTACACCTTC.

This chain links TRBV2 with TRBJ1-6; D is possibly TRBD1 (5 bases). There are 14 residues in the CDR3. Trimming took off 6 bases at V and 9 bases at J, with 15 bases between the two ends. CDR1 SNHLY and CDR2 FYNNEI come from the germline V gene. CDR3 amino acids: CASRAGLGSSPLHF. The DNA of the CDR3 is TGTGCCAGCAGGGCGGGACTGGGGAGTTCACCCCTCCACTTT. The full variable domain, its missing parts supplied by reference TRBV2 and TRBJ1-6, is EPEVTQTPSHQVTQMGQEVILRCVPISNHLYFYWYRQILGQKVEFLVSFYNNEISEKSEIFDDQFSVERPDGSNFTLKIRSTKLEDSAMYFCASRAGLGSSPLHFGNGTRLTVT.

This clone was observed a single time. The CDR3 loop reads CASRQQGADNSPLHF. The CDR3 nucleotides read TGCGCCAGCAGACAACAGGGGGCGGATAATTCACCCCTCCACTTT. This chain joins TRBV5-1 and TRBJ1-6, with 9 nucleotides matching TRBD1. The germline V gene has CDR1 SGHRS and CDR2 YFSETQ. After removal of 5 bases from V and 5 bases from J, the junction contained 5 bases not matched to a gene. CDR3 length: 15 amino acids.

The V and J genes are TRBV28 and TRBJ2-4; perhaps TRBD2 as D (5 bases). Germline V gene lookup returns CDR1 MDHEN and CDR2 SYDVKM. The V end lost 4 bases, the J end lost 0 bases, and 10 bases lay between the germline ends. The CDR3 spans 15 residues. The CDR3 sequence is CASSSASLAKNIQYF. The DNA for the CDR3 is TGTGCCAGCAGTTCCGCTAGCCTAGCCAAAAACATTCAGTACTTC.

CDR3 loop: CSAEGHKDTEAFF. CDR3 in DNA: TGCAGCGCCGAGGGCCACAAGGACACTGAAGCTTTCTTT. The gene calls are TRBV29-1 and TRBJ1-1; D call uncertain. V lost 7 bases and J 3 bases, leaving 15 bases between the germline ends. The CDR3 extends over 13 amino acids. The V gene's germline CDR1 is SQVTM and CDR2 ANQGSEA.

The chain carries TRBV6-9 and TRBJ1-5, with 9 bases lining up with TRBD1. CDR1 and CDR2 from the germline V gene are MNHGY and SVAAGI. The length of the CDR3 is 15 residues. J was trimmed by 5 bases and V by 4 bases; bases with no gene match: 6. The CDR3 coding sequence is TGTGCCAGCAGTTTTGACAGGGGGGGAGATCAGCCCCAGCATTTT. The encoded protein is CASSFDRGGDQPQHF.

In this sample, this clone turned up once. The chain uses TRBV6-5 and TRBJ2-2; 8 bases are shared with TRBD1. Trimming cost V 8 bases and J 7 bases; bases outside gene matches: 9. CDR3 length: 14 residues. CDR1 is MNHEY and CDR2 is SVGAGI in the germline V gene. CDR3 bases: TGTGCCAGCTTGTGGGGACAGGTAAGCGGGGAGCTGTTTTTT. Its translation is CASLWGQVSGELFF.

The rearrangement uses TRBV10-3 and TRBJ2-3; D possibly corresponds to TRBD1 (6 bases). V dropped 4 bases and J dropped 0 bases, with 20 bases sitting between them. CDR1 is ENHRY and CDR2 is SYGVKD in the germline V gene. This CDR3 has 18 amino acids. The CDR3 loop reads CAISGPVTGSISTDTQYF. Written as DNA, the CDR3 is TGTGCCATCAGTGGGCCCGTCACAGGGTCGATAAGCACAGATACGCAGTATTTT.

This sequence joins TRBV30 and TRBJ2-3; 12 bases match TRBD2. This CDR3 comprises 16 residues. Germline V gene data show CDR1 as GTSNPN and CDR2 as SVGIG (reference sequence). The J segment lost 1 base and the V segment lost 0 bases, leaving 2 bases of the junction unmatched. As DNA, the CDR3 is TGTGCCTGGAGTGTATGGACTAGCGGGGGCACAGATACGCAGTATTTT. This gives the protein CAWSVWTSGGTDTQYF. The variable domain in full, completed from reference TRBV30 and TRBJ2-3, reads SQTIHQWPATLVQPVGSPLSLECTVEGTSNPNLYWYRQAAGRGLQLLFYSVGIGQISSEVPQNLSASRPQDRQFILSSKKLLLSDSGFYLCAWSVWTSGGTDTQYFGPGTRLTVL.

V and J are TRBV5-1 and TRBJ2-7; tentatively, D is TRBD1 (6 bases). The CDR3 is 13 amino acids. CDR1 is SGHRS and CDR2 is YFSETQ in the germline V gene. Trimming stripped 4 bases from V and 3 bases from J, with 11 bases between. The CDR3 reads CASSEVQGYEQYF. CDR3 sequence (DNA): TGCGCCAGCAGCGAGGTACAGGGCTACGAGCAGTACTTC.

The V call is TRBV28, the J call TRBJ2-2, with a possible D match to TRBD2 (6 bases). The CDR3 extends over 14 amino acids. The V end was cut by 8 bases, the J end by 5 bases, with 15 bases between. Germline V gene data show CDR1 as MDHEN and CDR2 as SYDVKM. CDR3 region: CASFGTPKTGELFF. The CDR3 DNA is TGTGCCAGCTTCGGGACTCCTAAAACCGGGGAGCTGTTTTTT.

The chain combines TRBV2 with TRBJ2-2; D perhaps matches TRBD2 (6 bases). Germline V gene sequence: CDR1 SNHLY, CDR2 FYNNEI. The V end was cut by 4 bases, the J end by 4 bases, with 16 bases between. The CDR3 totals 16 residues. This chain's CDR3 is CASSGSGWRGTGELFF. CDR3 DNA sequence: TGTGCCAGCAGTGGTTCTGGCTGGCGGGGCACCGGGGAGCTGTTTTTT.

The CDR3 coding sequence is TGTGCCAGCTCACCCCAGGGCAGCCCTAACACCGGGGAGCTGTTTTTT. This encodes CASSPQGSPNTGELFF. The chain links TRBV18 to TRBJ2-2; weak D call: TRBD1 (5 bases). The CDR3 contains 16 residues. Looked up from germline, CDR1 is KGHSH and CDR2 is LQKENI. Trimming pared 3 bases from V and 2 bases from J, leaving 13 bases between.

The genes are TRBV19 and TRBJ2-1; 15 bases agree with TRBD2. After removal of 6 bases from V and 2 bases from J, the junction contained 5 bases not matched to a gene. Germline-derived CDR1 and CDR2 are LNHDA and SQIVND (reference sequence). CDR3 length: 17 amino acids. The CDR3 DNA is TGTGCCAGTAGCACGAGGACTAGCGGGAGGGCCTACAATGAGCAGTTCTTC. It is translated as CASSTRTSGRAYNEQFF. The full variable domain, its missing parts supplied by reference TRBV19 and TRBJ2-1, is DGGITQSPKYLFRKEGQNVTLSCEQNLNHDAMYWYRQDPGQGLRLIYYSQIVNDFQKGDIAEGYSVSREKKESFPLTVTSAQKNPTAFYLCASSTRTSGRAYNEQFFGPGTRLTVL.

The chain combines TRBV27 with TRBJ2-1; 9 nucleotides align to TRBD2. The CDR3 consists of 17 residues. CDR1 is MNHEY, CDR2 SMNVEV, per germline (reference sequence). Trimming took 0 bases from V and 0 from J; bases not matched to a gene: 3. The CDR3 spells CASSLSGGRASYNEQFF. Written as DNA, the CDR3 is TGTGCCAGCAGTTTATCGGGCGGGAGGGCCTCCTACAATGAGCAGTTCTTC.

CDR3 region: CASSSGRESQYF. As DNA, the CDR3 is TGTGCCAGTAGCTCCGGGCGGGAGTCTCAGTACTTC. The chain uses TRBV19 and TRBJ2-7; 7 positions match TRBD2. CDR1 LNHDA and CDR2 SQIVND come from the germline V gene (reference sequence). The CDR3 contains 12 residues. V was clipped by 6 bases and J by 10 bases; unmatched bases: 9.

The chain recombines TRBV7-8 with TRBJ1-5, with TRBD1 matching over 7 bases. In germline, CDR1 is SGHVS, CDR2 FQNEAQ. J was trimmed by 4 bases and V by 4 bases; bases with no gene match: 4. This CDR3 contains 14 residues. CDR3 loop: CASSSDRRNQPQHF. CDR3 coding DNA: TGTGCCAGCAGCTCGGACAGGAGGAATCAGCCCCAGCATTTT.

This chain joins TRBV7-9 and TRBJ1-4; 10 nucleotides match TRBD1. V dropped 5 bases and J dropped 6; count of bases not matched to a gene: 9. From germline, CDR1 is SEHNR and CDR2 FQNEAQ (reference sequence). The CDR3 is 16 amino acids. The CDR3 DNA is TGTGCCAGCAGCGACCCCAGGACAGGGGGAGATGAAAAACTGTTTTTT. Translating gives CASSDPRTGGDEKLFF.

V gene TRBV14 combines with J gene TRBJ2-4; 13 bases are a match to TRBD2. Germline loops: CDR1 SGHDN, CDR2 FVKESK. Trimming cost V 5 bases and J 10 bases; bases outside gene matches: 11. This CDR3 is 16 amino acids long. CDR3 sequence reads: CASSRGLAGRLGIQYF. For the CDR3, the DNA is TGTGCCAGCAGCAGGGGACTAGCGGGGCGCCTAGGGATTCAGTACTTC.

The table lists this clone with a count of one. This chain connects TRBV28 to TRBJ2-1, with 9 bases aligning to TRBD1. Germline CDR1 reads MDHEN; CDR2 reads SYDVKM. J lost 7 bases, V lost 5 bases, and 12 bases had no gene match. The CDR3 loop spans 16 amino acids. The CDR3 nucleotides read TGTGCCAGCAGTCAAACCGGGACAGGGTTTTGGAATGAGCAGTTCTTC. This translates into CASSQTGTGFWNEQFF.

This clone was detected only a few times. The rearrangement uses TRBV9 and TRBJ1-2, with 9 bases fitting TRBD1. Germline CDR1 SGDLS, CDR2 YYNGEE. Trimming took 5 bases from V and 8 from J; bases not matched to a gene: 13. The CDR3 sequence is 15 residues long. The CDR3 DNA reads TGTGCCAGCAGAGTGATAACGGGACAGGGTAGAGGCTACACCTTC. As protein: CASRVITGQGRGYTF.

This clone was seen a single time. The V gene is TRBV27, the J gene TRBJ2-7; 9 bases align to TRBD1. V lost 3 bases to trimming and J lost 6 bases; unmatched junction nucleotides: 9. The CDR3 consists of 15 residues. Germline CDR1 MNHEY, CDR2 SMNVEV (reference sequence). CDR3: CASSFRGQGGIEQYF. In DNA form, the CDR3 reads TGTGCCAGCAGTTTTAGGGGACAGGGCGGAATCGAGCAGTACTTC.

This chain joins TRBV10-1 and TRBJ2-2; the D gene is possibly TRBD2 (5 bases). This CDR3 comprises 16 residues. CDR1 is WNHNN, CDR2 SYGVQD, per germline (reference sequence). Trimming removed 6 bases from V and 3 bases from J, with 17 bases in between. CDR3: CASSERLPSDTGELFF. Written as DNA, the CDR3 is TGCGCCAGCAGCGAGCGGCTACCGAGCGACACCGGGGAGCTGTTTTTT.

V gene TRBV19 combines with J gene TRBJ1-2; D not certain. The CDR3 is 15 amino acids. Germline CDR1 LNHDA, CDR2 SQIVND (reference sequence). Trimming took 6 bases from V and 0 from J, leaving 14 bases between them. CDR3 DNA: TGTGCCAGTAGGGGAGGGTTTGACGCTAACTATGGCTACACCTTC. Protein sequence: CASRGGFDANYGYTF. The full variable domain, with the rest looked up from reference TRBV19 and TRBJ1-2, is DGGITQSPKYLFRKEGQNVTLSCEQNLNHDAMYWYRQDPGQGLRLIYYSQIVNDFQKGDIAEGYSVSREKKESFPLTVTSAQKNPTAFYLCASRGGFDANYGYTFGSGTRLTVV.